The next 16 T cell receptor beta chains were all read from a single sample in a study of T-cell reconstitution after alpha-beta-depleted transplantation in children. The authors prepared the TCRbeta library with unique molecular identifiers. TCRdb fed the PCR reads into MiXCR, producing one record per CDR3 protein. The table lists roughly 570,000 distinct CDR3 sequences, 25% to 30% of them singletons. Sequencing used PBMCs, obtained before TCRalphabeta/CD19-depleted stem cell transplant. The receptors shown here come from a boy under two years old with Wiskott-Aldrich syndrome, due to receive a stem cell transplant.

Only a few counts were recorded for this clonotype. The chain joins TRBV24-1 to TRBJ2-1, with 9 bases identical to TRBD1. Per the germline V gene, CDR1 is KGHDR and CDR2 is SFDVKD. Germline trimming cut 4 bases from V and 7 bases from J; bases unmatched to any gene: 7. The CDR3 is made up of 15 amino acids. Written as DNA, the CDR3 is TGTGCCACCAGTGACGCGGACAGGGGAGGAAATGAGCAGTTCTTC. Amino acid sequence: CATSDADRGGNEQFF.

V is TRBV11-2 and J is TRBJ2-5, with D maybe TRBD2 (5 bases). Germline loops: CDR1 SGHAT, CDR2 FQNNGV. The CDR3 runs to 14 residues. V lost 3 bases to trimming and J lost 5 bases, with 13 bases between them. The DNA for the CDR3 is TGTGCCAGCAGCTTCATAGGGCGAGGGGAGACCCAGTACTTC. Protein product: CASSFIGRGETQYF.

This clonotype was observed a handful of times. In nucleotides, the CDR3 is TGCGCCAGCAGCGTGGACGGTGAAAAACTGTTTTTT. Its translation is CASSVDGEKLFF. This chain links TRBV5-1 with TRBJ1-4; D uncertain. The CDR3 is made up of 12 amino acids. V lost 4 bases and J lost 7, with 8 bases in between. Germline V gene data show CDR1 as SGHRS and CDR2 as YFSETQ.

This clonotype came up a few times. The chain's CDR3 is CASNRGLAGGGETQYF. CDR3 nucleotide sequence: TGTGCCAGCAACCGGGGACTAGCGGGAGGGGGAGAGACCCAGTACTTC. V gene TRBV5-6 combines with J gene TRBJ2-5, with TRBD2 identical over 16 bases. Germline lookup yields CDR1 SGHDT and CDR2 YYEEEE. V dropped 6 bases and J dropped 4; count of bases not matched to a gene: 6. The length of the CDR3 is 16 residues.

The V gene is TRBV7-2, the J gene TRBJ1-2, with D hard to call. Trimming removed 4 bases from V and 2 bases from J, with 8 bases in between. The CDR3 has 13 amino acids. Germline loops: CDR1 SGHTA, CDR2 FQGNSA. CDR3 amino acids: CASSSKTNYGYTF. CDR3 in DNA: TGTGCCAGCAGCTCCAAGACCAACTATGGCTACACCTTC.

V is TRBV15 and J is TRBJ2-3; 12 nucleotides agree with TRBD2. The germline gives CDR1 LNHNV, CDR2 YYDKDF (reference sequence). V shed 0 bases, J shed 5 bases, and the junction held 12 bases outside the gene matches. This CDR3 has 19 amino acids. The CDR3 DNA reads TGTGCCACCAGCAGAGATCGTCCGAGGACTAGCGGGAACTTAGATACGCAGTATTTT. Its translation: CATSRDRPRTSGNLDTQYF.

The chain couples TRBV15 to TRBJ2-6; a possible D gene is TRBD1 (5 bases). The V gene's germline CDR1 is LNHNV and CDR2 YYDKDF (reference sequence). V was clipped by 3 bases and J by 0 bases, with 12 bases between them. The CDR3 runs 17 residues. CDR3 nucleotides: TGTGCCACCAGCAGGGTAATGACAGTCTCTGGGGCCAACGTCCTGACTTTC. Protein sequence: CATSRVMTVSGANVLTF.

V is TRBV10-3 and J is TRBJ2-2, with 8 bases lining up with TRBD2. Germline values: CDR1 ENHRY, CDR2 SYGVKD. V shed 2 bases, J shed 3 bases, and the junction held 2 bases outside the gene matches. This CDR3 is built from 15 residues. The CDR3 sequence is CAISEQAGDTGELFF. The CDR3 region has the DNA TGTGCCATCAGTGAGCAAGCGGGAGACACCGGGGAGCTGTTTTTT.

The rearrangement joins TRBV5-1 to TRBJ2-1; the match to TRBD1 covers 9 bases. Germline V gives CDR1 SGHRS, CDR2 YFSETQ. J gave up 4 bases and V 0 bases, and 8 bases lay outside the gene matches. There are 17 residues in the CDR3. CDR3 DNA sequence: TGCGCCAGCAGCTTGGCCCCGGGGACAGGGCGTTACAATGAGCAGTTCTTC. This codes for CASSLAPGTGRYNEQFF.

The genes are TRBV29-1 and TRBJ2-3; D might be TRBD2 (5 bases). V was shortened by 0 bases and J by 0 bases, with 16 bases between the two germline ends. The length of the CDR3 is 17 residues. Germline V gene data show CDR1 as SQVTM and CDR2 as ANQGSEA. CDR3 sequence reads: CSVEDLSPGSSTDTQYF. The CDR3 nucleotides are TGCAGCGTTGAAGATCTCTCTCCGGGGTCTAGCACAGATACGCAGTATTTT.

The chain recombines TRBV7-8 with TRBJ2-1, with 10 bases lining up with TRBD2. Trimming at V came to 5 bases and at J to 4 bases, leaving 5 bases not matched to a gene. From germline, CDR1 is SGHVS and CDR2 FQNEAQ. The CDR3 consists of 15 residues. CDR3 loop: CASSQSGRGYNEQFF. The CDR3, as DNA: TGTGCCAGCAGCCAAAGCGGGAGGGGGTACAATGAGCAGTTCTTC.

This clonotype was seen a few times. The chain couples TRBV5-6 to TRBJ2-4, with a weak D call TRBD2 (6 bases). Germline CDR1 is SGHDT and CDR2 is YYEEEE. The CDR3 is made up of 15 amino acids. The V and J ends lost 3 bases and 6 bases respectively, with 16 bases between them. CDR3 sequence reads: CASSSLTRDSNIQYF. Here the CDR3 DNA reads TGTGCCAGCAGCTCTCTAACCCGGGACTCAAACATTCAGTACTTC.

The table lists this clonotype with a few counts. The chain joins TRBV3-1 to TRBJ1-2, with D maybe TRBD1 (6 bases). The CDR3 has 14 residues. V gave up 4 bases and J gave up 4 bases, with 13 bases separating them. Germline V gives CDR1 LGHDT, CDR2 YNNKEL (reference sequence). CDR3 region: CASSLRGLSYGYTF. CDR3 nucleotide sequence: TGTGCCAGCAGCCTCAGGGGACTCAGCTATGGCTACACCTTC.

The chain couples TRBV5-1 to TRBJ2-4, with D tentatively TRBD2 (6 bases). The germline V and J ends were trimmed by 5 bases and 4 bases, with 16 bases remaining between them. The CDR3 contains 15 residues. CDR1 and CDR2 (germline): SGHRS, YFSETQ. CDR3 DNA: TGCGCCAGCAGTTCTAGTTCCCGGGGGAAAAACATTCAGTACTTC. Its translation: CASSSSSRGKNIQYF.

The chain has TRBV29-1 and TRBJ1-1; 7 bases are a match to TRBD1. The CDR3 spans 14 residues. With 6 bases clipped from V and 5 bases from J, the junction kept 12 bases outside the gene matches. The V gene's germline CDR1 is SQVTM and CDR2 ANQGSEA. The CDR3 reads CSVNQQGMWTEAFF. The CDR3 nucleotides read TGCAGCGTGAATCAACAGGGGATGTGGACTGAAGCTTTCTTT. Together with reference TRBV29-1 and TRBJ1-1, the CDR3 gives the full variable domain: SAVISQKPSRDICQRGTSLTIQCQVDSQVTMMFWYRQQPGQSLTLIATANQGSEATYESGFVIDKFPISRPNLTFSTLTVSNMSPEDSSIYLCSVNQQGMWTEAFFGQGTRLTVV.

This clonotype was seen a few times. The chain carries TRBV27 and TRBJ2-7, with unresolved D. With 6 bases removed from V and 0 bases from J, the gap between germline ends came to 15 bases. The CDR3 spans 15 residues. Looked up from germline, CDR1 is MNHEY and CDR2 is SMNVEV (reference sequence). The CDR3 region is CASRPHESISYEQYF. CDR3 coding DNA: TGTGCCAGCAGACCCCATGAGTCAATCTCCTACGAGCAGTACTTC.